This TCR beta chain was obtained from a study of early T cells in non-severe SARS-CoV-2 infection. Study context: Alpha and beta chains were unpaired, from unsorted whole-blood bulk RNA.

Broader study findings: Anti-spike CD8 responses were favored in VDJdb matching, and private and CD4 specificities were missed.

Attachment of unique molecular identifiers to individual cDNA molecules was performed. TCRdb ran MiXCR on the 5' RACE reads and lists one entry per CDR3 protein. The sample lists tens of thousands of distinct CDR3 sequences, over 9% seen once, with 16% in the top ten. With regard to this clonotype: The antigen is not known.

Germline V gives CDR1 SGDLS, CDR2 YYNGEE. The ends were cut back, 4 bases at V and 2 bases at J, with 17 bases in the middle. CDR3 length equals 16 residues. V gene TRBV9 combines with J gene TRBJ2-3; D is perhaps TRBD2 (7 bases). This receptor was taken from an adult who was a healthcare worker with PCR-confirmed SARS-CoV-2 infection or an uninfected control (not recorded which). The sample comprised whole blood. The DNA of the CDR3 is TGTGCCAGCAGCTCCCTGGGGGGGGGCCACACAGATACGCAGTATTTT. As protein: CASSSLGGGHTDTQYF.